This T cell receptor beta chain was identified during a study of shared clonotypes between healthy human individuals. Study results and caveats: Sharing across four donors was highest in naive CD4 (approximately 5%) and lowest in memory CD8 (around 0.4%).

Deep-level assay runs were performed. TCRdb's copy holds only in-frame clones and misses some; the assay was immunoSEQ multiplex PCR. The sample shows about 770,000 clones, roughly two thirds of them seen only once. The investigators split CD4+ cells into a CD45RA+ naive subset and a CD45RA-negative memory subset. This CDR3 is 12 amino acids long. V gave up 3 bases and J gave up 7 bases, with 9 bases separating them. Germline V gene lookup returns CDR1 MDHEN and CDR2 SYDVKM. Notes on this clone: No antigen is known for it.

The TCR originated in a woman in her 30s in good health. Sequencing was carried out using memory CD4+ T cells sorted from blood. As to subset: CD45RA-negative fraction. This chain connects TRBV28 to TRBJ1-1; D unresolved. In nucleotides, the CDR3 is TGTGCCAGCAGTTTTCTTCCTGTTGAAGCTTTCTTT. Protein sequence: CASSFLPVEAFF.